The rows below give T cell receptor beta chains drawn from one sample of a study of T cell repertoires in cytomegalovirus infection. Each CDR3 protein is one row after TCRdb ran MiXCR on the reads. The sample consists of 300,000 or so distinct CDR3 sequences, 20% to 25% of them appearing once. Antigens of these TCRs are unknown. The material sequenced was cultured PBMCs, taken from culture after CMV antigen stimulation. The receptor set was obtained from a human donor in good health (CMV status not recorded). Some clones in this sample may be carry-over from other donors' samples. Each CDR3 is given with its conserved first and last residue. A D gene is named only where the DNA matches it firmly. Clone size is shown for a subset of rows, as once, few, many or a class of expanded clone.

v_gene: TRBV14
j_gene: TRBJ1-1
d_gene: NA
abundance: few
CDR3aa: CASSLGQGRAFF
CDR3nt: TGTGCCAGCAGCCTGGGGCAGGGAAGAGCTTTCTTT

v_gene: TRBV7-2
j_gene: TRBJ2-1
d_gene: NA
abundance: many
CDR3aa: CAARRTTLGEQFF
CDR3nt: TGTGCCGCACGACGGACTACCCTTGGGGAGCAGTTCTTC

v_gene: TRBV5-1
j_gene: TRBJ2-3
d_gene: TRBD2
abundance: NA
CDR3aa: CASSRRTSGVTDTQYF
CDR3nt: TGCGCCAGCAGCCGACGGACTAGCGGGGTCACAGATACGCAGTATTTT

v_gene: TRBV6-5
j_gene: TRBJ2-3
d_gene: NA
abundance: few
CDR3aa: CASRETSFTDTQYF
CDR3nt: TGTGCCAGCAGAGAGACTAGTTTCACAGATACGCAGTATTTT

v_gene: TRBV27
j_gene: TRBJ2-1
d_gene: TRBD2
abundance: NA
CDR3aa: CASSLFLAVSYNEQFF
CDR3nt: TGTGCCAGCAGTTTATTTCTAGCGGTTTCATACAATGAGCAGTTCTTC

v_gene: TRBV28
j_gene: TRBJ1-5
d_gene: NA
abundance: NA
CDR3aa: CASSPKVQPQHF
CDR3nt: TGTGCCAGCAGCCCCAAGGTGCAGCCCCAGCATTTT

v_gene: TRBV19
j_gene: TRBJ2-5
d_gene: NA
abundance: NA
CDR3aa: CASGQTTRRTQYF
CDR3nt: TGTGCCAGTGGCCAGACCACCCGGAGGACCCAGTACTTC

v_gene: TRBV7-2
j_gene: TRBJ2-1
d_gene: TRBD2
abundance: few
CDR3aa: CASSLVGLAANNEQFF
CDR3nt: TGTGCCAGCAGCTTAGTGGGACTAGCGGCGAACAATGAGCAGTTCTTC

v_gene: TRBV12-3/TRBV12-4
j_gene: TRBJ1-1
d_gene: NA
abundance: many
CDR3aa: CASSLTENTEAFF
CDR3nt: TGTGCCAGCAGCTTGACAGAGAACACTGAAGCTTTCTTT

v_gene: TRBV7-9
j_gene: TRBJ1-6
d_gene: NA
abundance: many
CDR3aa: CASSLAGNYNSPLHF
CDR3nt: TGTGCCAGCAGCTTAGCAGGGAACTATAATTCACCCCTCCACTTT

v_gene: TRBV28
j_gene: TRBJ2-7
d_gene: NA
abundance: NA
CDR3aa: CASSSNRAGASEQYF
CDR3nt: TGTGCCAGCAGTTCCAACAGGGCGGGGGCGTCCGAGCAGTACTTC

v_gene: TRBV27
j_gene: TRBJ2-6
d_gene: NA
abundance: NA
CDR3aa: CASSQILSAGPKTTGANVLTF
CDR3nt: TGTGCCAGCAGCCAGATTTTGAGTGCGGGACCTAAAACCACTGGGGCCAACGTCCTGACTTTC

v_gene: TRBV19
j_gene: TRBJ1-5
d_gene: NA
abundance: few
CDR3aa: CASSPRVTGSSLQGQPQHF
CDR3nt: TGTGCCAGTAGTCCCCGGGTTACCGGTTCGTCGTTGCAGGGTCAGCCCCAGCATTTT

v_gene: TRBV10-1
j_gene: TRBJ2-5
d_gene: NA
abundance: NA
CDR3aa: CASSEGLASAQETQYF
CDR3nt: TGCGCCAGCAGTGAGGGGCTTGCTAGCGCTCAAGAGACCCAGTACTTC

v_gene: TRBV7-2
j_gene: TRBJ2-5
d_gene: TRBD2
abundance: NA
CDR3aa: CASSLAGLAGRETQYF
CDR3nt: TGTGCCAGCAGCTTAGCCGGCCTAGCCGGGAGGGAGACCCAGTACTTC

v_gene: TRBV7-9
j_gene: TRBJ2-1
d_gene: TRBD2
abundance: few
CDR3aa: CATPRGLAGEAFF
CDR3nt: TGTGCCACCCCGAGGGGACTAGCGGGAGAGGCGTTCTTC